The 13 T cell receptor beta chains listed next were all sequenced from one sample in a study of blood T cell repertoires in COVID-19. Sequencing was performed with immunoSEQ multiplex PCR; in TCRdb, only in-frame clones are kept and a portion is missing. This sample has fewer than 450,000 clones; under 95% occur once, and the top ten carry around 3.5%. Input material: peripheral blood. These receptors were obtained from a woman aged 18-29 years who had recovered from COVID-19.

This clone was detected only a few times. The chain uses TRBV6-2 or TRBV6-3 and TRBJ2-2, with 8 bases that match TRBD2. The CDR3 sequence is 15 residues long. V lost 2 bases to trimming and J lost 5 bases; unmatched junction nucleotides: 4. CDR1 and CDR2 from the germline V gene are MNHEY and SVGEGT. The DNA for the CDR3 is TGTGCCAGCAGTTACGGACTAGCATTAACCGGGGAGCTGTTTTTT. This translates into CASSYGLALTGELFF.

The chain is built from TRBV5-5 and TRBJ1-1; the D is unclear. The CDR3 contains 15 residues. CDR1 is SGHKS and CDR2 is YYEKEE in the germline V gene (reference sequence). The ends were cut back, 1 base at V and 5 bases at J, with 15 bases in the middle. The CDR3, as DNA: TGTGCCAGCAGCTTGCAGACGGCCGGGTGGACTGAAGCTTTCTTT. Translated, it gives CASSLQTAGWTEAFF.

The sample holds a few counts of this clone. The CDR3 DNA sequence: TGTGCCAGCAGTGCTATGGACAAGAACACTGAAGCTTTCTTT. Its protein is CASSAMDKNTEAFF. V is TRBV6-6 and J is TRBJ1-1, with D perhaps TRBD1 (5 bases). Trimming stripped 5 bases from V and 1 base from J, with 11 bases between. Looked up from germline, CDR1 is MNHNY and CDR2 is SVGAGI (reference sequence). The CDR3 has 14 residues.

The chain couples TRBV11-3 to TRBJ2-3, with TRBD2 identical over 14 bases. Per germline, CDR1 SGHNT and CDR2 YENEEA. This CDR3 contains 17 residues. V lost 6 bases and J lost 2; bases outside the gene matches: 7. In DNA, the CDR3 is TGTGCCAGCAGTAAACCGGGACTAGCGGGAGTCACAGATACGCAGTATTTT. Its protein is CASSKPGLAGVTDTQYF. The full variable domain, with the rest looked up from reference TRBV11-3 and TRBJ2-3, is EAGVVQSPRYKIIEKKQPVAFWCNPISGHNTLYWYLQNLGQGPELLIRYENEEAVDDSQLPKDRFSAERLKGVDSTLKIQPAELGDSAVYLCASSKPGLAGVTDTQYFGPGTRLTVL.

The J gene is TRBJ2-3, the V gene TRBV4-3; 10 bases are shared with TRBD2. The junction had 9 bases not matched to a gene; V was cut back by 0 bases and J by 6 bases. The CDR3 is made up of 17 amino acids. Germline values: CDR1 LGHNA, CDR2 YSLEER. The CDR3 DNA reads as TGCGCCAGCAGCCAAGACGGGCTAGCGGGAGATGGGGATACGCAGTATTTT. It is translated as CASSQDGLAGDGDTQYF.

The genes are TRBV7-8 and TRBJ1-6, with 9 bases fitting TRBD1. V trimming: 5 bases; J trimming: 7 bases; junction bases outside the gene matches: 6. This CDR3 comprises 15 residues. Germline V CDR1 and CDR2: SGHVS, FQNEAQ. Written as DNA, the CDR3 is TGTGCCAGCAGCCAACTTGGACAGGGGAATTCACCCCTCCACTTT. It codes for CASSQLGQGNSPLHF.

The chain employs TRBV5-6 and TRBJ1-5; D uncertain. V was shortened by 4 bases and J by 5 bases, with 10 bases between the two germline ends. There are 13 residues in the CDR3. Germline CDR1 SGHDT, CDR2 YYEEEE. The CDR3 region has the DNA TGTGCCAGCAGCCGGTTAGAGGATCAGCCCCAGCATTTT. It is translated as CASSRLEDQPQHF.

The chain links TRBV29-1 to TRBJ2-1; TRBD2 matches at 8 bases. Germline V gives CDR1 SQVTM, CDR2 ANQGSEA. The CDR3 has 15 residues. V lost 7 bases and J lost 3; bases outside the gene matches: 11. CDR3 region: CSDPPLAGLYNEQFF. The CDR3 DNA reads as TGCAGCGATCCGCCTCTAGCGGGTCTCTACAATGAGCAGTTCTTC.

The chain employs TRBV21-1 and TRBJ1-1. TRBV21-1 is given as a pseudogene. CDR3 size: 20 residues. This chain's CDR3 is CASSTGGFGGRPCLDTEAFF. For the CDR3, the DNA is TGTGCCAGCAGCACCGGAGGGTTTGGCGGGCGACCGTGTTTGGACACTGAAGCTTTCTTT.

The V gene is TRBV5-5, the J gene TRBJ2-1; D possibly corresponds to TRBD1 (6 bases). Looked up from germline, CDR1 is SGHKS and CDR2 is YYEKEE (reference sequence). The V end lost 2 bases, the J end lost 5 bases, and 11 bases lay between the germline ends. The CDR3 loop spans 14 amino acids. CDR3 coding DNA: TGTGCCAGCAGCTTTACGGGACATAACAATGAGCAGTTCTTC. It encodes CASSFTGHNNEQFF.

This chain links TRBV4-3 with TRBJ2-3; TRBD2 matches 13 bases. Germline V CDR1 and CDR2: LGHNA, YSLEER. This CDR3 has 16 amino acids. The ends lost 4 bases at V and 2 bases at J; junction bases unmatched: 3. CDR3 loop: CASSPGTSGATDTQYF. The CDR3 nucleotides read TGCGCCAGCAGCCCCGGGACTAGCGGGGCCACAGATACGCAGTATTTT.

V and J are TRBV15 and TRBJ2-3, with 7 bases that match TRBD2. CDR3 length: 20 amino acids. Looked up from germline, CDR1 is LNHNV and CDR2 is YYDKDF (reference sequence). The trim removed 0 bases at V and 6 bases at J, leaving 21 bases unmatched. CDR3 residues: CATSREAGVSTVTARDTQYF. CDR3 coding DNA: TGTGCCACCAGCAGAGAGGCGGGAGTCTCCACGGTAACAGCACGGGATACGCAGTATTTT.

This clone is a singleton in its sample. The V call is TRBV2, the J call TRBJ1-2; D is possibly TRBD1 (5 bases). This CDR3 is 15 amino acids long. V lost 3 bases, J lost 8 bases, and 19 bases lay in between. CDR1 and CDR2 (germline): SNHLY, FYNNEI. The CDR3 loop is CASSDLGGTSMGYTF. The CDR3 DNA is TGTGCCAGCAGTGACCTGGGGGGTACCTCTATGGGCTACACCTTC.